The 18 T cell receptor beta chains given below trace back to one sample, sequenced in a study of T cell responses to AZD1222 COVID-19 vaccine. The table came from immunoSEQ multiplex PCR; TCRdb's copy has only in-frame clones and leaves some out. The table has 150,000 to 200,000 clones, 80% to 95% seen once. The source was peripheral blood, collected on day 0 of AZD1222 vaccination. These receptors were collected from an adult in good health.

This clone has more than one count but fewer than ten. The chain uses TRBV19 and TRBJ1-5; 7 nucleotides agree with TRBD1. This CDR3 region has 15 residues. The germline V gene has CDR1 LNHDA and CDR2 SQIVND (reference sequence). Trimming took 4 bases from V and 3 from J; bases not matched to a gene: 6. This chain's CDR3 is CASSTPGTANQPQHF. CDR3 sequence (DNA): TGTGCCAGTAGTACCCCGGGGACAGCCAATCAGCCCCAGCATTTT.

The CDR3 nucleotides are TGTGCCAGCAGTTACGGGGGGATGAACACTGAAGCTTTCTTT. Its translation is CASSYGGMNTEAFF. The V and J genes are TRBV6-2 or TRBV6-3 and TRBJ1-1, with D perhaps matching TRBD1 (5 bases). V lost 2 bases, J lost 0 bases, and 7 bases lay in between. Looked up from germline, CDR1 is MNHEY and CDR2 is SVGEGT. The CDR3 has 14 residues.

This chain connects TRBV7-9 to TRBJ2-7; no clear D. Germline CDR1 SEHNR, CDR2 FQNEAQ (reference sequence). The CDR3 has 12 amino acids. Trimming left V 5 bases short and J 7 bases short, with 12 bases between. CDR3 amino acids: CASSLEVQEQYF. For the CDR3, the DNA is TGTGCCAGCAGCCTAGAAGTTCAGGAGCAGTACTTC.

The chain has TRBV7-2 and TRBJ2-1; D is perhaps TRBD2 (6 bases). CDR3 size: 15 residues. Germline loops: CDR1 SGHTA, CDR2 FQGNSA. Trimming stripped 4 bases from V and 3 bases from J, with 13 bases between. CDR3 region: CASSSAGGRYNEQFF. Here the CDR3 DNA reads TGTGCCAGCAGCTCGGCCGGAGGGCGCTACAATGAGCAGTTCTTC.

In DNA form, the CDR3 reads TGTGCCAGCAGCCTACAGGGAAGGGGCTTACGCTCCTACAATGAGCAGTTCTTC. Translated: CASSLQGRGLRSYNEQFF. The J gene is TRBJ2-1, the V gene TRBV7-3; maybe TRBD1 (6 bases). Germline V gives CDR1 SGHTA, CDR2 FQGTGA. The CDR3 has 18 residues. V was trimmed by 5 bases and J by 0 bases, leaving 20 bases between them.

The rearrangement links TRBV12-3 or TRBV12-4 to TRBJ2-1, with D unclear. V gave up 3 bases and J gave up 9 bases, with 9 bases separating them. This CDR3 has 12 residues. CDR3 in amino acids: CASSFLVGEQFF. In DNA form, the CDR3 reads TGTGCCAGCAGTTTTCTGGTTGGTGAGCAGTTCTTC.

This sequence joins TRBV27 and TRBJ1-2; tentative D call: TRBD1 (6 bases). Trimming took 8 bases from V and 1 from J, leaving 14 bases between them. The length of the CDR3 is 14 residues. The germline CDR1 and CDR2 sequences are MNHEY and SMNVEV (reference sequence). The CDR3 reads CASRQQGYNYGYTF. The CDR3, as DNA: TGTGCCAGCCGCCAACAGGGATATAACTATGGCTACACCTTC.

This chain joins TRBV18 and TRBJ1-2, with 9 nucleotides matching TRBD1. With V trimmed by 6 bases and J by 8 bases, 10 bases remained unmatched. Germline V gene data show CDR1 as KGHSH and CDR2 as LQKENI. The CDR3 totals 14 residues. The CDR3 DNA reads TGTGCCAGCTCCGTTGGACAGGGGTTGGAAGGCTACACCTTC. Its protein product is CASSVGQGLEGYTF.

This chain connects TRBV12-3 or TRBV12-4 to TRBJ2-1; D call uncertain. Trimming stripped 1 base from V and 8 bases from J, with 3 bases between. This CDR3 is built from 11 residues. The CDR3 DNA reads as TGTGCCAGCAGTTTAGTTGATGAGCAGTTCTTC. Translation: CASSLVDEQFF.

The V gene is TRBV5-1, the J gene TRBJ2-3; D call uncertain. This CDR3 has 11 residues. Germline V gene data show CDR1 as SGHRS and CDR2 as YFSETQ. Trimming removed 5 bases from V and 7 bases from J, with 8 bases in between. Here the CDR3 reads CASSQLNTQYF. The CDR3 DNA follows: TGCGCCAGCAGTCAGCTAAATACGCAGTATTTT.

The chain uses TRBV24-1 and TRBJ2-7; D tentatively reads TRBD1 or TRBD2 (5 bases each). With 9 bases removed from V and 0 bases from J, the gap between germline ends came to 17 bases. Germline lookup yields CDR1 KGHDR and CDR2 SFDVKD. The length of the CDR3 is 15 residues. This CDR3 is CATPGWGKDSYEQYF. For the CDR3, the DNA is TGTGCCACCCCTGGATGGGGGAAGGACTCCTACGAGCAGTACTTC.

The CDR3 DNA sequence: TGTGCCAGCAGTCAACCCTTACTAGCGGGTAGCACAGATACGCAGTATTTT. It yields the protein CASSQPLLAGSTDTQYF. V gene TRBV25-1 combines with J gene TRBJ2-3; TRBD2 matches 9 bases. Trimming at V came to 5 bases and at J to 0 bases, leaving 9 bases not matched to a gene. The CDR3 has 17 amino acids. The germline V gene has CDR1 MGHDK and CDR2 SYGVNS.

The chain couples TRBV19 to TRBJ2-1, with D perhaps given as TRBD1 or TRBD2 (5 bases each). Trimming removed 1 base at V and 10 bases at J, with 11 bases between. The germline gives CDR1 LNHDA, CDR2 SQIVND (reference sequence). The length of the CDR3 is 13 residues. CDR3 DNA: TGTGCCAGTAGTATAGGGGGCGGCGGGGAGCAGTTCTTC. Translated, it gives CASSIGGGGEQFF. The whole variable domain, remainder taken from reference TRBV19 and TRBJ2-1, is DGGITQSPKYLFRKEGQNVTLSCEQNLNHDAMYWYRQDPGQGLRLIYYSQIVNDFQKGDIAEGYSVSREKKESFPLTVTSAQKNPTAFYLCASSIGGGGEQFFGPGTRLTVL.

The chain uses TRBV30 and TRBJ1-3; perhaps TRBD1 as D (5 bases). V was trimmed by 3 bases and J by 7 bases, leaving 19 bases between them. CDR3 size: 15 residues. Germline V CDR1 and CDR2: GTSNPN, SVGIG (reference sequence). CDR3 nucleotides: TGTGCCTGGAGCCTAGGTCGTAGTGGGGGTAACACCATATATTTT. Protein product: CAWSLGRSGGNTIYF. Full variable domain (remainder filled in from reference TRBV30 and TRBJ1-3): SQTIHQWPATLVQPVGSPLSLECTVEGTSNPNLYWYRQAAGRGLQLLFYSVGIGQISSEVPQNLSASRPQDRQFILSSKKLLLSDSGFYLCAWSLGRSGGNTIYFGEGSWLTVV.

The chain links TRBV6-5 to TRBJ1-2; tentatively, D is TRBD1 (6 bases). The CDR3 loop spans 14 amino acids. Germline V lookup: CDR1 MNHEY, CDR2 SVGAGI. The ends were cut back, 7 bases at V and 3 bases at J, with 15 bases in the middle. CDR3 in DNA: TGTGCCAGCACCCTAGGGGGGGCTTACTATGGCTACACCTTC. Its protein product is CASTLGGAYYGYTF.

This clone appeared a single time. This chain connects TRBV30 to TRBJ1-4; D is perhaps TRBD1 (5 bases). Trimming removed 0 bases from V and 8 bases from J, with 13 bases in between. The CDR3 is 14 amino acids. Looked up from germline, CDR1 is GTSNPN and CDR2 is SVGIG (reference sequence). CDR3 residues: CAWSVWQGGEKLFF. DNA for the CDR3: TGTGCCTGGAGTGTCTGGCAGGGAGGAGAAAAACTGTTTTTT.

The V call is TRBV5-1, the J call TRBJ2-2, with D perhaps given as TRBD1 or TRBD2 (8 bases each). The V end was cut by 4 bases, the J end by 4 bases, with 14 bases between. Germline V gene lookup returns CDR1 SGHRS and CDR2 YFSETQ. CDR3 length: 15 residues. In nucleotides, the CDR3 is TGCGCCAGCAGCGGACAGGGACTAGGCACCGGGGAGCTGTTTTTT. The encoded protein is CASSGQGLGTGELFF.

The rearrangement joins TRBV27 to TRBJ2-7; perhaps D is TRBD1 or TRBD2 (5 bases each). CDR1 MNHEY and CDR2 SMNVEV come from the germline V gene (reference sequence). The CDR3 totals 17 residues. V lost 6 bases and J 1 base, leaving 22 bases between the germline ends. The chain's CDR3 is CASSRMRGLSLSYEQYF. CDR3 DNA: TGTGCCAGCAGCCGAATGAGGGGTTTATCCCTTTCCTACGAGCAGTACTTC.